Below are 3 T cell receptor beta chains sequenced from a single sample in a study of blood T cell repertoires in COVID-19. Measured with immunoSEQ multiplex PCR; TCRdb has only the in-frame clones, and not every one. The sample contains 130,000 or so clones, approximately 86% of which appear only once. What was sequenced was peripheral blood. The receptors shown here come from a woman aged 55-69 years with acute or convalescent COVID-19.

The genes are TRBV4-1 and TRBJ1-1; a possible D gene is TRBD1 (6 bases). The CDR3 totals 14 residues. The germline V gene has CDR1 MGHRA and CDR2 YSYEKL. V was trimmed by 7 bases and J by 3 bases, leaving 15 bases between them. The CDR3 bases are TGCGCCAGCACCAAGGGGGAAAGGTACACTGAAGCTTTCTTT. Protein: CASTKGERYTEAFF.

The chain links TRBV5-1 to TRBJ2-5; D perhaps matches TRBD2 (6 bases). The germline V gene encodes CDR1 SGHRS and CDR2 YFSETQ. There are 14 residues in the CDR3. V lost 4 bases, J lost 5 bases, and 15 bases lay in between. CDR3 in DNA: TGCGCCAGCAGCCCGGGACTTCCTAAGGAGACCCAGTACTTC. Translated, it gives CASSPGLPKETQYF.

The chain links TRBV19 to TRBJ2-5; unclear D gene. Per the germline V gene, CDR1 is LNHDA and CDR2 is SQIVND (reference sequence). V lost 11 bases to trimming and J lost 5 bases, with 6 bases between them. CDR3 length: 9 residues. The CDR3 is CAPRETQYF. CDR3 nucleotide sequence: TGTGCCCCCAGGGAGACCCAGTACTTC. Drawing the rest from reference TRBV19 and TRBJ2-5, the complete variable domain is DGGITQSPKYLFRKEGQNVTLSCEQNLNHDAMYWYRQDPGQGLRLIYYSQIVNDFQKGDIAEGYSVSREKKESFPLTVTSAQKNPTAFYLCAPRETQYFGPGTRLLVL.